A single sample gave rise to the 27 T cell receptor beta chains below, sequenced in a study of blood T cell repertoires in COVID-19. Sequenced by immunoSEQ multiplex PCR; TCRdb stores in-frame clones only, minus some. Seen here are under 150,000 clones, 90% observed once, and the top ten hold under 4.5%. The specimen sequenced was peripheral blood. Source of these receptors: a man aged 50 to 59 with active COVID-19.

The rearrangement uses TRBV21-1 and TRBJ2-7; the D segment call TRBD1 is taken from the table without a DNA check. TRBV21-1 is termed a pseudogene. The CDR3 runs to 15 residues. DNA for the CDR3: TGTGCCAGCAAAATAGGACAGGCCTCCTTCTACGAGCAGTACGTC. Residues: CASKIGQASFYEQYV.

The chain recombines TRBV10-1 with TRBJ2-2; 8 bases are a match to TRBD1. CDR1 WNHNN and CDR2 SYGVQD come from the germline V gene (reference sequence). The CDR3 runs to 14 residues. Germline trimming cut 4 bases from V and 7 bases from J; bases unmatched to any gene: 5. CDR3 sequence: CASSGQGLGGELFF. CDR3 coding DNA: TGCGCCAGCAGTGGACAGGGGCTCGGCGGGGAGCTGTTTTTT.

Comments on this clone: The junction shows a germline mismatch at one end, possibly a read error. The chain links TRBV2 to TRBJ2-5; D perhaps matches TRBD1 (5 bases). The CDR3 is 16 amino acids. From germline, CDR1 is SNHLY and CDR2 FYNNEI. CDR3 nucleotides: TGTGCCAGCAGCGAAGGACACTCGATTGACAAGAGACCCCAGTACTTC. Its protein product is CASSEGHSIDKRPQYF.

The chain carries TRBV5-5 and TRBJ2-2; the D is unclear. Germline V gene sequence: CDR1 SGHKS, CDR2 YYEKEE (reference sequence). V lost 1 base, J lost 1 base, and 5 bases lay in between. The length of the CDR3 is 14 residues. CDR3 protein: CASSLPGNTGELFF. The DNA for the CDR3 is TGTGCCAGCAGCTTGCCAGGGAACACCGGGGAGCTGTTTTTT.

This sequence joins TRBV6-1 and TRBJ1-1; D is unclear. V was cut by 3 bases and J by 5 bases, with 28 bases left in between. The CDR3 spans 19 residues. Germline V gene lookup returns CDR1 MNHNS and CDR2 SASEGT. In nucleotides, the CDR3 is TGTGCCAGCAGTGACCGCTTGAGGCAGGCACTCGCCACGGGAACTGAAGCTTTCTTT. It yields the protein CASSDRLRQALATGTEAFF.

The chain is built from TRBV2 and TRBJ2-1, with unresolved D. Per the germline V gene, CDR1 is SNHLY and CDR2 is FYNNEI. This CDR3 spans 16 amino acids. Trimming took 4 bases from V and 1 from J, leaving 14 bases between them. The CDR3: CASSVHQRRSYNEQFF. The CDR3 DNA reads as TGTGCCAGCAGTGTCCACCAGAGGAGATCCTACAATGAGCAGTTCTTC.

The chain uses TRBV5-4 and TRBJ2-3; 9 nucleotides align to TRBD1. This CDR3 contains 17 residues. V lost 0 bases and J lost 4; bases outside the gene matches: 9. Germline loops: CDR1 SGHNT, CDR2 YYREEE (reference sequence). CDR3 in amino acids: CASSLGPGQGFSDTQYF. The CDR3 DNA reads as TGTGCCAGCAGCTTGGGACCGGGACAGGGATTTTCAGATACGCAGTATTTT. Combining the CDR3 with reference TRBV5-4 and TRBJ2-3 gives the whole variable domain ETGVTQSPTHLIKTRGQQVTLRCSSQSGHNTVSWYQQALGQGPQFIFQYYREEENGRGNFPPRFSGLQFPNYSSELNVNALELDDSALYLCASSLGPGQGFSDTQYFGPGTRLTVL.

CDR3 DNA: TGTGCCAGCAGACCGCAGGGGGGCTACGAGCAGTACGTC. Translated, it gives CASRPQGGYEQYV. The rearrangement links TRBV6-5 to TRBJ2-7; D may be TRBD1 (7 bases). Germline V gene lookup returns CDR1 MNHEY and CDR2 SVGAGI. This CDR3 is 13 amino acids long. With 6 bases removed from V and 3 bases from J, the gap between germline ends came to 12 bases.

This clone appeared once. V usage is TRBV18 and J usage is TRBJ2-6; 10 bases line up with TRBD1. This CDR3 is 17 amino acids long. CDR1 and CDR2 from the germline V gene are KGHSH and LQKENI. The V and J ends lost 6 bases and 2 bases, in that order; junction bases with no gene match: 7. Here the CDR3 DNA reads TGTGCCAGCTCGCCGGGACAGGGGATTGCTGGGGCCAACGTCCTGACTTTC. Protein product: CASSPGQGIAGANVLTF.

The chain couples TRBV7-9 to TRBJ1-5; no definite D call. Trimming cost V 1 base and J 2 bases, with 6 bases left between them. Germline values: CDR1 SEHNR, CDR2 FQNEAQ (reference sequence). This CDR3 has 14 residues. The CDR3, as DNA: TGTGCCAGCAGCTTAGGCCAGGGCAATCAGCCCCAGCATTTT. Its translation: CASSLGQGNQPQHF.

This clone appeared a single time. This chain connects TRBV18 to TRBJ2-2; tentatively, D is TRBD2 (7 bases). Between the trimmed V and J ends, which lost 6 bases and 4 bases, there was a span of 24 bases. This CDR3 contains 18 residues. Germline V CDR1 and CDR2: KGHSH, LQKENI. CDR3 in DNA: TGTGCCAGCTCCAGATCTACGGGGGGCCTATCGGGCACCGGGGAGCTGTTTTTT. This codes for CASSRSTGGLSGTGELFF.

V usage is TRBV6-2 or TRBV6-3 and J usage is TRBJ2-3; 10 bases agree with TRBD1. This CDR3 comprises 14 residues. The V gene's germline CDR1 is MNHEY and CDR2 SVGEGT. The junction had 4 bases not matched to a gene; V was cut back by 3 bases and J by 7 bases. CDR3 protein: CASSYGQGVNTQYF. CDR3 bases: TGTGCCAGCAGTTATGGACAGGGGGTAAATACGCAGTATTTT.

The V gene is TRBV2, the J gene TRBJ2-3; 8 nucleotides match TRBD2. Trimming at V came to 1 base and at J to 2 bases, leaving 5 bases not matched to a gene. Germline V gene sequence: CDR1 SNHLY, CDR2 FYNNEI. This CDR3 is built from 16 residues. This CDR3 is CASSEGAGGNTDTQYF. The CDR3 nucleotides are TGTGCCAGCAGTGAAGGGGCGGGGGGAAACACAGATACGCAGTATTTT.

The V gene is TRBV5-6, the J gene TRBJ2-7, with D possibly matching TRBD1 (6 bases). Germline V gene sequence: CDR1 SGHDT, CDR2 YYEEEE. With 0 bases removed from V and 2 bases from J, the gap between germline ends came to 9 bases. This CDR3 region has 14 residues. CDR3 bases: TGTGCCAGCAGCTTGGGTGGACAGACCTACGAGCAGTACTTC. Residues: CASSLGGQTYEQYF.

This clone was observed a single time. The rearrangement joins TRBV11-3 to TRBJ1-2; the match to TRBD1 covers 11 bases. Trimming at V came to 5 bases and at J to 6 bases, leaving 8 bases not matched to a gene. The CDR3 is made up of 15 amino acids. Germline loops: CDR1 SGHNT, CDR2 YENEEA. CDR3 sequence: CASSPRTGGADGYTF. In DNA, the CDR3 is TGTGCCAGCAGCCCTCGGACAGGGGGCGCGGATGGCTACACCTTC.

The J gene is TRBJ1-2, the V gene TRBV6-5; D is ambiguous. The V gene's germline CDR1 is MNHEY and CDR2 SVGAGI. Between the trimmed V and J ends, which lost 7 bases and 1 base, there was a span of 16 bases. This CDR3 has 15 amino acids. CDR3 sequence reads: CASNLDGSVNYGYTF. The CDR3 coding sequence is TGTGCCAGCAACTTGGACGGGAGCGTTAACTATGGCTACACCTTC.

The table lists this clone with a count of one. The chain couples TRBV18 to TRBJ1-3; 10 bases fit TRBD1. Germline loops: CDR1 KGHSH, CDR2 LQKENI. J gave up 4 bases and V 3 bases, and 6 bases lay outside the gene matches. The CDR3 consists of 16 residues. DNA of the CDR3: TGTGCCAGCTCACCGCCGGGACAGGGGTCCGGAAACACCATATATTTT. Translated: CASSPPGQGSGNTIYF.

The chain carries TRBV24-1 and TRBJ2-1; 10 bases line up with TRBD2. This CDR3 has 14 amino acids. Germline-derived CDR1 and CDR2 are KGHDR and SFDVKD. Germline trimming cut 6 bases from V and 9 bases from J; bases unmatched to any gene: 7. The CDR3 DNA sequence: TGTGCCACCAGTCCCGGGACTAGCGCCGGTGAGCAGTTCTTC. It codes for CATSPGTSAGEQFF.

This clone was seen more than once but under ten times. The chain combines TRBV6-6 with TRBJ1-2; D is unresolved. Germline-derived CDR1 and CDR2 are MNHNY and SVGAGI (reference sequence). This CDR3 is 11 amino acids long. With 8 bases removed from V and 4 bases from J, the gap between germline ends came to 8 bases. CDR3: CASGQVYGYTF. For the CDR3, the DNA is TGTGCCAGCGGGCAGGTCTATGGCTACACCTTC.

This rearrangement joins TRBV18 to TRBJ2-3; the D gene is possibly TRBD1 (6 bases). Germline CDR1 KGHSH, CDR2 LQKENI. CDR3 length: 15 amino acids. Between the trimmed V and J ends, which lost 4 bases and 2 bases, there was a span of 13 bases. CDR3 coding DNA: TGTGCCAGCTCACTGACACAGGGAACCACAGATACGCAGTATTTT. Translated: CASSLTQGTTDTQYF.

The chain combines TRBV4-1 with TRBJ2-7; possible D gene TRBD1, 6 bases. Looked up from germline, CDR1 is MGHRA and CDR2 is YSYEKL. V shed 0 bases and J shed 3 bases, with 9 bases lying between them. This CDR3 is 14 amino acids long. Here the CDR3 reads CASSQEGGIYEQYF. The CDR3 DNA sequence: TGCGCCAGCAGCCAAGAAGGGGGAATCTACGAGCAGTACTTC.

This clone was seen once. The junction does not match germline at one end; this may be a read error. The V and J genes are TRBV5-6 and TRBJ1-1, with unresolved D. CDR3 length: 14 amino acids. The germline V gene encodes CDR1 SGHDT and CDR2 YYEEEE. CDR3: CASTLAGVFTEAFF. The CDR3 DNA follows: TGTGCCAGCACCTTGGCCGGGGTCTTCACTGAAGCTTTCTTT.

This sequence joins TRBV19 and TRBJ2-1, with D uncertain. The germline V and J ends were trimmed by 5 bases and 8 bases, with 13 bases remaining between them. Germline loops: CDR1 LNHDA, CDR2 SQIVND (reference sequence). The CDR3 consists of 13 residues. The CDR3 DNA follows: TGTGCCAGTAGTGCCTTAGTATCCTATGAGCAGTTCTTC. It translates to CASSALVSYEQFF.

This chain links TRBV27 with TRBJ2-4; perhaps TRBD2 as D (6 bases). The CDR3 length is 15 residues. Deletions cut 7 bases from V and 1 base from J, with 14 bases between. CDR1 is MNHEY, CDR2 SMNVEV, per germline (reference sequence). CDR3 amino acids: CASMGGVWAKNIQYF. CDR3 nucleotides: TGTGCCAGCATGGGGGGAGTTTGGGCCAAAAACATTCAGTACTTC.

This clone was observed once. The chain joins TRBV7-2 to TRBJ2-3; possibly TRBD2 for D (5 bases). CDR3 size: 13 residues. Trimming removed 5 bases at V and 8 bases at J, with 14 bases between. Per the germline V gene, CDR1 is SGHTA and CDR2 is FQGNSA. CDR3 nucleotide sequence: TGTGCCAGCAGCCCAGAGGGCTGGGGTACGCAGTATTTT. It codes for CASSPEGWGTQYF. Drawing the rest from reference TRBV7-2 and TRBJ2-3, the complete variable domain is GAGVSQSPSNKVTEKGKDVELRCDPISGHTALYWYRQSLGQGLEFLIYFQGNSAPDKSGLPSDRFSAERTGGSVSTLTIQRTQQEDSAVYLCASSPEGWGTQYFGPGTRLTVL.

In this sample, this clone turned up a few times. The gene calls are TRBV10-1 and TRBJ1-5; 7 nucleotides match TRBD1. J gave up 9 bases and V 4 bases, and 12 bases lay outside the gene matches. In germline, CDR1 is WNHNN, CDR2 SYGVQD (reference sequence). This CDR3 contains 15 residues. The CDR3 coding sequence is TGCGCCAGCAGTGGGACAGGCAGGGTTCAGATGCCCCAGCATTTT. It specifies CASSGTGRVQMPQHF.

The chain uses TRBV3-1 (or the pseudogene TRBV3-2) and TRBJ2-5, with 10 nucleotides matching TRBD2. The length of the CDR3 is 17 residues. The V gene end was trimmed by 0 bases and the J gene end by 1 base; junction bases not matched to a gene: 5. CDR1 is LGHDT, CDR2 YNNKEL, per germline (reference sequence). The CDR3 DNA reads as TGTGCCAGCAGCCAAGATATAAAGCGGGGGGGCCAAGAGACCCAGTACTTC. Translation: CASSQDIKRGGQETQYF.